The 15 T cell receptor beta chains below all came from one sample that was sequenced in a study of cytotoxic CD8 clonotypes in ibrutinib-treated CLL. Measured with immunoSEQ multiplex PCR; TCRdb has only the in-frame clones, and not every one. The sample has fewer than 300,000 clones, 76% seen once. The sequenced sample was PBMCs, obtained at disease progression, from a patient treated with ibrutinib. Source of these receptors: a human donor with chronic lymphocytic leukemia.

The DNA of the CDR3 is TGTGCCAGCAGCTTAAACCCCAGACTCAGGGGCACAGATACGCAGTATTTT. It encodes CASSLNPRLRGTDTQYF. V gene TRBV13 combines with J gene TRBJ2-3; TRBD1 might be the D (5 bases). The germline V and J ends were trimmed by 2 bases and 1 base, with 16 bases remaining between them. The germline V gene has CDR1 PRHDT and CDR2 FYEKMQ (reference sequence). The CDR3 loop spans 17 amino acids.

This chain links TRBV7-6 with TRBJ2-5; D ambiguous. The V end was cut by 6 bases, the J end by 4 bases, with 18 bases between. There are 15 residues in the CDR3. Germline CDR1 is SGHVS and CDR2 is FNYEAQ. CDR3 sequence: CASSPEPERVETQYF. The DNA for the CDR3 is TGTGCCAGCAGTCCCGAACCCGAGCGTGTAGAGACCCAGTACTTC.

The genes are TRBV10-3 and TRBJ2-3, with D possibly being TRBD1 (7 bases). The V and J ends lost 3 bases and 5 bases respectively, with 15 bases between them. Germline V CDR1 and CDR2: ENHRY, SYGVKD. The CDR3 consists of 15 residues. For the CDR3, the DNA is TGTGCCATCAGTGAAAGCAGGGGGGTAAGAGATACGCAGTATTTT. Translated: CAISESRGVRDTQYF.

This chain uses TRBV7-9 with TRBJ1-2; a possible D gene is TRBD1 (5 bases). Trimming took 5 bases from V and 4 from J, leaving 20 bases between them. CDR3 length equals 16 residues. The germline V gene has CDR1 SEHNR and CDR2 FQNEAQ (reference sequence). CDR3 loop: CASSPSGGGRSYGYTF. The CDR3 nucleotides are TGTGCCAGCAGCCCTAGCGGGGGAGGACGTAGCTATGGCTACACCTTC.

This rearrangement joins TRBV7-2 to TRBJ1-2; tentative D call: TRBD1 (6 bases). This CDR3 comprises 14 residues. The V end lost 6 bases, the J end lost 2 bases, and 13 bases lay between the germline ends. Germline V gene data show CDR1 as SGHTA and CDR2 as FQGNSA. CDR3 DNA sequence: TGTGCCAGCAGGGGGGGCAGGGCCAACTATGGCTACACCTTC. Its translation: CASRGGRANYGYTF.

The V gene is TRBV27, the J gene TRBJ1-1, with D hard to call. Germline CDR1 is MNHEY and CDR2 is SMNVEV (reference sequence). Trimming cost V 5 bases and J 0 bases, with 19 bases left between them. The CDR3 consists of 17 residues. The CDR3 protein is CASSPRHRAFMNTEAFF. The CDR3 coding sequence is TGTGCCAGCAGTCCCCGACATAGGGCCTTCATGAACACTGAAGCTTTCTTT.

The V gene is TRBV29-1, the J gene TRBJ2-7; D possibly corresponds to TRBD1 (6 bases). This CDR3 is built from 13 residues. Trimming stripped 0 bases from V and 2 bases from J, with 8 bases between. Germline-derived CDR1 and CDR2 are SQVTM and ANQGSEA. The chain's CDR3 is CSVEDQGTYEQYF. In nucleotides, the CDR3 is TGCAGCGTTGAAGATCAGGGGACCTACGAGCAGTACTTC.

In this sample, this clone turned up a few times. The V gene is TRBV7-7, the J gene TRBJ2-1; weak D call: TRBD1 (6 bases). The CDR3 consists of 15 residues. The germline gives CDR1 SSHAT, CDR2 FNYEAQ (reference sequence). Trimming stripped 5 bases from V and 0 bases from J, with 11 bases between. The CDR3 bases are TGTGCCAGCAGCCAGGGGTTAAGCTCCTACAATGAGCAGTTCTTC. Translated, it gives CASSQGLSSYNEQFF.

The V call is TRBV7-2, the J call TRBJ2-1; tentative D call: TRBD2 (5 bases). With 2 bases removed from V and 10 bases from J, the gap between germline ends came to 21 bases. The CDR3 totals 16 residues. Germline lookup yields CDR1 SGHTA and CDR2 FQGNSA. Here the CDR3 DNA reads TGTGCCAGCAGCTTAAGGCCCCCTCAGGTCCCGGGGGAGCAGTTCTTC. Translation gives CASSLRPPQVPGEQFF.

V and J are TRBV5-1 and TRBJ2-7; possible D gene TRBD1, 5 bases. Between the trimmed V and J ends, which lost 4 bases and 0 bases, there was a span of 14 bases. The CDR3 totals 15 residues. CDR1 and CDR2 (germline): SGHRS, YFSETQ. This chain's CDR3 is CASSRNRQSSYEQYF. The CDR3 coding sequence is TGCGCCAGCAGCCGTAATCGACAGAGCTCCTACGAGCAGTACTTC.

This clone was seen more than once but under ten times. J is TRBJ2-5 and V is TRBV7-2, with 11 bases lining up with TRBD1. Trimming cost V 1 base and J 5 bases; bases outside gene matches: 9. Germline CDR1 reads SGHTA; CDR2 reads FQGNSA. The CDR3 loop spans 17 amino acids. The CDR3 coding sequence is TGTGCCAGCAGCTTAGGGCACCGGGACAGGGGGAAGGAGACCCAGTACTTC. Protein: CASSLGHRDRGKETQYF.

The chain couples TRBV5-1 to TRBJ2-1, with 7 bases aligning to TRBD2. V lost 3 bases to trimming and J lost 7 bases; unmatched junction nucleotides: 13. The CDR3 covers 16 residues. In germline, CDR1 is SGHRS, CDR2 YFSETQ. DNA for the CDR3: TGCGCCAGCAGCTGGGGCATGGTAGCGGGCCTTAATGAGCAGTTCTTC. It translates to CASSWGMVAGLNEQFF.

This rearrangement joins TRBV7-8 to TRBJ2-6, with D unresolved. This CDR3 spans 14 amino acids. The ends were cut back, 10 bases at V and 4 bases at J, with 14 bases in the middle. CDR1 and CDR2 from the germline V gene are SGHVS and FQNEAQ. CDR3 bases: TGTGCCATTCGGCTACTTGGGGGGGCCAACGTCCTGACTTTC. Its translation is CAIRLLGGANVLTF.

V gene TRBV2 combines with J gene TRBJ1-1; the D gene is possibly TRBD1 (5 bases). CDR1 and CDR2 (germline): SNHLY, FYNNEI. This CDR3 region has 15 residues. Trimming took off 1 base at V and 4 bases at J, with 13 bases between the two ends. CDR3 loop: CASSEVRDGGTEAFF. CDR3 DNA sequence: TGTGCCAGCAGTGAAGTCAGGGATGGAGGCACTGAAGCTTTCTTT.

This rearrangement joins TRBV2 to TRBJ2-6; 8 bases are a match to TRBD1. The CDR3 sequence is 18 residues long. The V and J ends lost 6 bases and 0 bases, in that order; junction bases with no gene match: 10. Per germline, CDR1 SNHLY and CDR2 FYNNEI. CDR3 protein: CASSVTGTGFSGANVLTF. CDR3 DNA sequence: TGTGCCAGCAGCGTGACGGGGACAGGCTTCTCTGGGGCCAACGTCCTGACTTTC.